This record covers a single TCR beta chain. This CDR3 is built from 14 residues. Germline V lookup: CDR1 LGHNT, CDR2 FRNRAP. V lost 4 bases to trimming and J lost 6 bases; unmatched junction nucleotides: 3. Produced via immunoSEQ multiplex PCR; TCRdb's table is partial and in-frame only. The sample has about 390,000 clones, around nine tenths seen once; the top ten hold about 10%. The source of the sample is a study of blood T cell repertoires in COVID-19. As for the study in general: The cDNA or gDNA used as material had been derived from T cells, B-cell-depleted T cells, or PBMCs.

This chain joins TRBV12-5 and TRBJ1-6; 7 nucleotides line up with TRBD1. What was sequenced was PBMCs or T cells enriched from blood (not recorded which). The clonotype was recovered from a woman aged 45-65 years who had recovered from COVID-19. CDR3 sequence reads: CASGSRDSNSPLHF. In DNA form, the CDR3 reads TGTGCTAGTGGTTCCCGGGACAGTAATTCACCCCTCCACTTT.